The rows below give T cell receptor beta chains drawn from one sample of a study of control samples from healthy donors and cancer patients. Sequencing was performed with immunoSEQ multiplex PCR; in TCRdb, only in-frame clones are kept and a portion is missing. Seen here are some 170,000 clones, less than 95% observed once, and the top ten hold about 14%. Input material: PBMCs. All receptors derive from a man aged 55-75 years with colorectal cancer. Both conserved end residues are part of each CDR3. D genes are given only for firm matches.

v_gene: TRBV7-9; d_gene: NA; j_gene: TRBJ2-5; len: 13; CDR3nt: TGTGCCAGCAGCTTAGATCTGGAAGAGACCCAGTACTTC; CDR3aa: CASSLDLEETQYF
v_gene: TRBV5-1; d_gene: NA; j_gene: TRBJ2-5; len: 14; CDR3nt: TGCGCCAGCAGCCCCATGGACAGCCAAGAGACCCAGTACTTC; CDR3aa: CASSPMDSQETQYF
v_gene: TRBV27; d_gene: NA; j_gene: TRBJ1-1; len: 16; CDR3nt: TGTGCCAGCAGTTTATACAAGGGAAAGATGAACACTGAAGCTTTCTTT; CDR3aa: CASSLYKGKMNTEAFF
v_gene: TRBV27; d_gene: NA; j_gene: TRBJ1-5; len: 13; CDR3nt: TGTGCCAGCAGTTTGGGTAGGGGTCAGCCCCAGCATTTT; CDR3aa: CASSLGRGQPQHF
v_gene: TRBV19; d_gene: NA; j_gene: TRBJ1-4; len: 13; CDR3nt: TGTGCCAGCGCAGGGGCCACTAATGAAAAACTGTTTTTT; CDR3aa: CASAGATNEKLFF
v_gene: TRBV5-1; d_gene: NA; j_gene: TRBJ1-1; len: 15; CDR3nt: TGCGCCAGCAGCCTGGACGGGGGGGTGAACACTGAAGCTTTCTTT; CDR3aa: CASSLDGGVNTEAFF
v_gene: TRBV3-1/TRBV3-2; d_gene: NA; j_gene: TRBJ2-5; len: 14; CDR3nt: TGTGCCAGCAGCCCCCGACAGGAGGCCGAGACCCAGTACTTC; CDR3aa: CASSPRQEAETQYF
v_gene: TRBV24-1; d_gene: NA; j_gene: TRBJ1-5; len: 14; CDR3nt: TGTGCCACCAGTGACGGTAATAGCAATCAGCCCCAGCATTTT; CDR3aa: CATSDGNSNQPQHF
v_gene: TRBV5-6; d_gene: TRBD2; j_gene: TRBJ2-3; len: 15; CDR3nt: TGTGCCAGCAGTGGACTAGCGGCCGGCACAGATACGCAGTATTTT; CDR3aa: CASSGLAAGTDTQYF
v_gene: TRBV6-5; d_gene: NA; j_gene: TRBJ1-2; len: 15; CDR3nt: TGTGCCAGCATCACACTAGACCGCGCTAACTATGGCTACACCTTC; CDR3aa: CASITLDRANYGYTF
v_gene: TRBV25-1; d_gene: NA; j_gene: TRBJ2-1; len: 12; CDR3nt: TGTGCCAGCAGGACGCCATACAATGAGCAGTTCTTC; CDR3aa: CASRTPYNEQFF
v_gene: TRBV19; d_gene: NA; j_gene: TRBJ2-2; len: 15; CDR3nt: TGTGCCAGTTCCCCCCTCGGGGAAGCTAGCGTGAAGCTGTTTTTT; CDR3aa: CASSPLGEASVKLFF
v_gene: TRBV18; d_gene: NA; j_gene: TRBJ2-7; len: 13; CDR3nt: TGTGCCAGCTCACCGGGGGCAGGGTTCGAGCAGTACTTC; CDR3aa: CASSPGAGFEQYF
v_gene: TRBV6-4; d_gene: TRBD1; j_gene: TRBJ2-2; len: 17; CDR3nt: TGTGCCAGCAGTGTCGACCCCGGGACAGGGGGGACCGGGGAGCTGTTTTTT; CDR3aa: CASSVDPGTGGTGELFF
v_gene: TRBV7-2; d_gene: NA; j_gene: TRBJ2-5; len: 14; CDR3nt: TGTGCCAGCAGCTTCCCTTGGGGCGGTCAGACCCAGTACTTC; CDR3aa: CASSFPWGGQTQYF
v_gene: TRBV3-1/TRBV3-2; d_gene: NA; j_gene: TRBJ2-5; len: 15; CDR3nt: TGTGCCAGCAGAGATTCCGGGAGCCGGCAAGAGACCCAGTACTTC; CDR3aa: CASRDSGSRQETQYF
v_gene: TRBV19; d_gene: NA; j_gene: TRBJ1-5; len: 15; CDR3nt: TGTGCCAGTAGCGAGGGGGGAGGGGGGAATCAGCCCCAGCATTTT; CDR3aa: CASSEGGGGNQPQHF
v_gene: TRBV18; d_gene: TRBD1; j_gene: TRBJ1-4; len: 14; CDR3nt: TGTGCCAGCTCACCACCGGGACAGCCTGAAAAACTGTTTTTT; CDR3aa: CASSPPGQPEKLFF